The 31 T cell receptor beta chains in this list originate from one sample, sequenced in a study of blood T cell repertoires in COVID-19. TCRdb keeps only in-frame clones here, not all; method: immunoSEQ multiplex PCR. The sample has around 120,000 clones; 70% to 85% are singletons. The sequenced material came from peripheral blood. The source of these receptors is a human donor with acute or convalescent COVID-19. The donor label of this sample is uncertain.

The table lists this clone with a few counts. The chain joins TRBV5-1 to TRBJ2-5, with TRBD1 as a possible D gene (6 bases). CDR1 is SGHRS, CDR2 YFSETQ, per germline. Between the trimmed V and J ends, which lost 6 bases and 2 bases, there was a span of 11 bases. The CDR3 sequence is 13 residues long. The CDR3 is CASNIGQQETQYF. Written as DNA, the CDR3 is TGCGCCAGCAATATAGGACAGCAAGAGACCCAGTACTTC.

The genes are TRBV28 and TRBJ2-4, with 7 bases lining up with TRBD1. CDR1 is MDHEN, CDR2 SYDVKM, per germline. The junction had 9 bases not matched to a gene; V was cut back by 6 bases and J by 13 bases. The CDR3 consists of 12 residues. CDR3 loop: CASRTGIGRQYF. CDR3 DNA sequence: TGTGCCAGCAGGACAGGGATTGGGAGACAGTACTTC.

The chain joins TRBV5-5 to TRBJ2-7, with 9 bases aligning to TRBD1. Germline CDR1 and CDR2: SGHKS and YYEKEE (reference sequence). The CDR3 totals 16 residues. V was pared by 2 bases and J by 5 bases, with 11 bases of the junction left unmatched. Here the CDR3 reads CASSFKSTGGQNEQYV. CDR3 bases: TGTGCCAGCAGCTTCAAGTCCACAGGGGGCCAGAACGAGCAGTACGTC.

This chain connects TRBV9 to TRBJ2-3; 7 nucleotides match TRBD2. Trimming took 3 bases from V and 5 from J; bases not matched to a gene: 9. CDR1 is SGDLS and CDR2 is YYNGEE in the germline V gene. The CDR3 is 15 amino acids. The CDR3 DNA reads TGTGCCAGCAGCGCCTCAGGGAGGGGCTTAGATACGCAGTATTTT. Its translation: CASSASGRGLDTQYF.

There are many counts of this clone. V is TRBV5-1 and J is TRBJ1-2; D might be TRBD1 (5 bases). V was clipped by 0 bases and J by 4 bases, with 10 bases between them. The germline V gene has CDR1 SGHRS and CDR2 YFSETQ. CDR3 size: 14 residues. CDR3 sequence reads: CASSLGRVGYGYTF. CDR3 DNA: TGCGCCAGCAGCTTGGGCAGGGTCGGCTATGGCTACACCTTC.

The rearrangement uses TRBV7-9 and TRBJ1-4, with D possibly being TRBD1 (5 bases). Germline CDR1 reads SEHNR; CDR2 reads FQNEAQ (reference sequence). The CDR3 is made up of 14 amino acids. The germline V and J ends were trimmed by 3 bases and 10 bases, with 15 bases remaining between them. CDR3 sequence reads: CASSFLHGGGKLFF. CDR3 nucleotide sequence: TGTGCCAGCAGCTTTCTACATGGGGGAGGAAAACTGTTTTTT.

The chain couples TRBV13 to TRBJ1-6; tentative D call: TRBD1 (6 bases). Germline V gene lookup returns CDR1 PRHDT and CDR2 FYEKMQ (reference sequence). Between the trimmed V and J ends, which lost 5 bases and 0 bases, there was a span of 11 bases. The CDR3 is made up of 16 amino acids. Here the CDR3 DNA reads TGTGCCAGCAGCAACAGGGCAAACTCCTATAATTCACCCCTCCACTTT. This encodes CASSNRANSYNSPLHF.

The J gene is TRBJ2-4, the V gene TRBV2, with 9 nucleotides matching TRBD2. J was trimmed by 0 bases and V by 8 bases; bases with no gene match: 11. The CDR3 runs to 17 residues. The germline V gene encodes CDR1 SNHLY and CDR2 FYNNEI. The CDR3 nucleotides are TGTGCCAGCTACCCATATAGCGGGGGCATAGCCAAAAACATTCAGTACTTC. Its protein product is CASYPYSGGIAKNIQYF.

CDR3 amino acids: CSVERMGGPQPDTQYF. Written as DNA, the CDR3 is TGCAGCGTTGAAAGGATGGGGGGGCCGCAGCCGGATACGCAGTATTTT. The chain couples TRBV29-1 to TRBJ2-3, with TRBD2 as a possible D gene (7 bases). V was cut by 2 bases and J by 6 bases, with 21 bases left in between. The CDR3 is made up of 16 amino acids. Per germline, CDR1 SQVTM and CDR2 ANQGSEA.

This CDR3 is CASSHTFTDTQYF. CDR3 bases: TGTGCCAGCAGCCACACCTTCACAGATACGCAGTATTTT. The chain recombines TRBV6-4 with TRBJ2-3; D unclear. Trimming removed 6 bases from V and 2 bases from J, with 9 bases in between. CDR1 and CDR2 (germline): MRHNA, SNTAGT. The CDR3 totals 13 residues.

DNA of the CDR3: TGTGCCAGCAGTCTGACAGAAAATTCACCCCTCCACTTT. It is translated as CASSLTENSPLHF. This chain connects TRBV6-4 to TRBJ1-6, with D maybe TRBD1 (5 bases). Between the trimmed V and J ends, which lost 5 bases and 7 bases, there was a span of 9 bases. Germline V gives CDR1 MRHNA, CDR2 SNTAGT. This CDR3 is built from 13 residues.

The V gene is TRBV7-9, the J gene TRBJ1-2, with TRBD1 matching over 10 bases. The germline V gene encodes CDR1 SEHNR and CDR2 FQNEAQ (reference sequence). Trimming took 5 bases from V and 5 from J; bases not matched to a gene: 2. The CDR3 has 13 amino acids. In DNA form, the CDR3 reads TGTGCCAGCAGCCAGGACAGGGGGTATGGCTACACCTTC. This codes for CASSQDRGYGYTF.

The chain links TRBV5-8 to TRBJ2-3, with TRBD2 matching over 10 bases. The ends lost 2 bases at V and 1 base at J; junction bases unmatched: 4. Germline values: CDR1 SGHTS, CDR2 YDEGEE. The CDR3 is made up of 16 amino acids. CDR3 nucleotide sequence: TGTGCCAGCAGCTTCCCCCTAGCGGGGGGCACAGATACGCAGTATTTT. This sequence encodes CASSFPLAGGTDTQYF. Filled out from reference TRBV5-8 and TRBJ2-3, the complete variable domain reads EAGVTQSPTHLIKTRGQQATLRCSPISGHTSVYWYQQALGLGLQFLLWYDEGEERNRGNFPPRFSGRQFPNYSSELNVNALELEDSALYLCASSFPLAGGTDTQYFGPGTRLTVL.

This clone was seen a handful of times. The chain links TRBV18 to TRBJ2-7; possibly TRBD2 for D (5 bases). This CDR3 has 16 amino acids. The germline gives CDR1 KGHSH, CDR2 LQKENI. The V end lost 2 bases, the J end lost 1 base, and 15 bases lay between the germline ends. This CDR3 is CASSPGRGHRSYEQYF. The CDR3 region has the DNA TGTGCCAGCTCACCAGGGAGAGGGCACCGATCCTACGAGCAGTACTTC.

This clone came up a few times. This rearrangement joins TRBV18 to TRBJ1-2; 8 positions agree with TRBD1. In germline, CDR1 is KGHSH, CDR2 LQKENI. CDR3 size: 15 residues. The J segment lost 5 bases and the V segment lost 2 bases, leaving 7 bases of the junction unmatched. CDR3 bases: TGTGCCAGCTCACCAGCTACCGGACAGGGTTATGGCTACACCTTC. Amino acid sequence: CASSPATGQGYGYTF.

This clone occurred a few times. The chain carries TRBV18 and TRBJ1-6, with TRBD1 identical over 9 bases. The V gene end was trimmed by 6 bases and the J gene end by 5 bases; junction bases not matched to a gene: 2. Germline V gene data show CDR1 as KGHSH and CDR2 as LQKENI. This CDR3 region has 14 residues. Here the CDR3 DNA reads TGTGCCAGCTCTCGGGACAGGGATAATTCACCCCTCCACTTT. Its protein is CASSRDRDNSPLHF. The variable domain in full, with the rest retrieved from reference TRBV18 and TRBJ1-6, is NAGVMQNPRHLVRRRGQEARLRCSPMKGHSHVYWYRQLPEEGLKFMVYLQKENIIDESGMPKERFSAEFPKEGPSILRIQQVVRGDSAAYFCASSRDRDNSPLHFGNGTRLTVT.

The chain carries TRBV27 and TRBJ2-2; D gene unclear. The CDR3 length is 14 residues. Deletions cut 6 bases from V and 2 bases from J, with 10 bases between. Germline V gene lookup returns CDR1 MNHEY and CDR2 SMNVEV (reference sequence). The CDR3 DNA sequence: TGTGCCAGCAGATGGCGGCTCAACACCGGGGAGCTGTTTTTT. This encodes CASRWRLNTGELFF.

This chain connects TRBV6-5 to TRBJ1-2, with a possible D match to TRBD1 (6 bases). The CDR3 runs to 13 residues. V lost 6 bases to trimming and J lost 4 bases, with 12 bases between them. Germline V gives CDR1 MNHEY, CDR2 SVGAGI. In DNA, the CDR3 is TGTGCCAGCAGAATACAGGGTTTCTATGGCTACACCTTC. It is translated as CASRIQGFYGYTF.

This rearrangement joins TRBV28 to TRBJ1-2; D unclear. V gave up 1 base and J gave up 6 bases, with 12 bases separating them. This CDR3 has 14 residues. Germline lookup yields CDR1 MDHEN and CDR2 SYDVKM. CDR3 in amino acids: CASSLLRPGNGYTF. CDR3 sequence (DNA): TGTGCCAGCAGTTTATTGCGGCCTGGCAATGGCTACACCTTC.

The gene calls are TRBV27 and TRBJ2-2; 10 bases match TRBD1. CDR1 and CDR2 from the germline V gene are MNHEY and SMNVEV (reference sequence). V was pared by 3 bases and J by 3 bases, with 7 bases of the junction left unmatched. The CDR3 contains 17 residues. CDR3 nucleotide sequence: TGTGCCAGCAGTTTTAGACAGGGGGCTGAGTACACCGGGGAGCTGTTTTTT. Translated, it gives CASSFRQGAEYTGELFF.

The chain is built from TRBV18 and TRBJ1-6; TRBD1 agrees at 7 bases. J gave up 5 bases and V 6 bases, and 7 bases lay outside the gene matches. Per germline, CDR1 KGHSH and CDR2 LQKENI. This CDR3 comprises 15 residues. The CDR3 sequence: CASSPGQRNNSPLHF. In nucleotides, the CDR3 is TGTGCCAGCTCGCCGGGACAGCGGAATAATTCACCCCTCCACTTT.

This clone was seen many times. J is TRBJ2-1 and V is TRBV12-5; 11 bases map to TRBD2. This CDR3 comprises 17 residues. Per the germline V gene, CDR1 is LGHNT and CDR2 is FRNRAP. Trimming cost V 2 bases and J 7 bases; bases outside gene matches: 10. The CDR3 DNA is TGTGCTAGTGGTTTGACCCTTAGCGGGGGGGCCGGAAATGAGCAGTTCTTC. This translates into CASGLTLSGGAGNEQFF.

The chain carries TRBV7-2 and TRBJ2-3; D is unresolved. Germline V lookup: CDR1 SGHTA, CDR2 FQGNSA. V was pared by 0 bases and J by 6 bases, with 4 bases between. The CDR3 loop spans 12 amino acids. The CDR3 spells CASSLAQDTQYF. CDR3 coding DNA: TGTGCCAGCAGCTTAGCGCAGGATACGCAGTATTTT.

This chain uses TRBV5-1 with TRBJ1-4, with D possibly matching TRBD1 (5 bases). Germline V gene lookup returns CDR1 SGHRS and CDR2 YFSETQ. The V end lost 5 bases, the J end lost 8 bases, and 16 bases lay between the germline ends. The length of the CDR3 is 14 residues. The CDR3 spells CASSPGLGNEKLFF. CDR3 DNA: TGCGCCAGCAGTCCAGGGTTGGGGAACGAAAAACTGTTTTTT. Supplemented by reference TRBV5-1 and TRBJ1-4, the full variable domain reads KAGVTQTPRYLIKTRGQQVTLSCSPISGHRSVSWYQQTPGQGLQFLFEYFSETQRNKGNFPGRFSGRQFSNSRSEMNVSTLELGDSALYLCASSPGLGNEKLFFGSGTQLSVL.

This chain joins TRBV12-3 or TRBV12-4 and TRBJ2-3; possible D gene TRBD2, 6 bases. The CDR3 contains 12 residues. Between the trimmed V and J ends, which lost 10 bases and 5 bases, there was a span of 13 bases. The CDR3 loop reads CATRVGGDTQYF. DNA for the CDR3: TGTGCCACCAGGGTGGGGGGAGATACGCAGTATTTT.

The rearrangement links TRBV21-1 to TRBJ2-6; the DNA was not used to check the table's D call, TRBD1. TRBV21-1 is assigned pseudogene status. This CDR3 spans 20 amino acids. Here the CDR3 reads CASSKTSGTGNSCGANVLTF. The DNA for the CDR3 is TGTGCCAGCAGCAAGACCTCCGGGACAGGCAATTCTTGTGGGGCCAACGTCCTGACTTTC.

This chain joins TRBV6-5 and TRBJ2-2; 10 nucleotides align to TRBD2. This CDR3 contains 15 residues. From germline, CDR1 is MNHEY and CDR2 SVGAGI. V lost 6 bases to trimming and J lost 7 bases; unmatched junction nucleotides: 8. CDR3 in amino acids: CASRLSGGAVGELFF. The CDR3 DNA is TGTGCCAGCAGACTAAGCGGGGGGGCCGTCGGGGAGCTGTTTTTT.

In its sample, this clone was seen once. The V and J genes are TRBV11-2 and TRBJ1-1, with D perhaps matching TRBD1 (6 bases). The CDR3 runs to 14 residues. The germline V gene has CDR1 SGHAT and CDR2 FQNNGV. V was shortened by 8 bases and J by 6 bases, with 19 bases between the two germline ends. The DNA of the CDR3 is TGTGCCAGCGGATCAGGGGTTCCTCGCGCTGAAGCTTTCTTT. Translated: CASGSGVPRAEAFF.

The sample holds one count of this clone. The chain has TRBV6-5 and TRBJ2-3; 10 positions agree with TRBD1. The trim removed 0 bases at V and 3 bases at J, leaving 3 bases unmatched. Germline CDR1 MNHEY, CDR2 SVGAGI. The CDR3 has 16 residues. The chain's CDR3 is CASSYSRTGGTDTQYF. CDR3 DNA sequence: TGTGCCAGCAGTTACTCGCGGACAGGGGGGACAGATACGCAGTATTTT.

This sequence joins TRBV25-1 and TRBJ2-2, with 7 bases identical to TRBD2. The germline CDR1 and CDR2 sequences are MGHDK and SYGVNS. This CDR3 comprises 14 residues. V shed 2 bases and J 3 bases; nucleotides not matched to a gene: 0. CDR3 nucleotides: TGTGCCAGCAGTGAAGCGGGGGACACCGGGGAGCTGTTTTTT. Amino acids: CASSEAGDTGELFF. The full variable domain, completed using reference TRBV25-1 and TRBJ2-2, is EADIYQTPRYLVIGTGKKITLECSQTMGHDKMYWYQQDPGMELHLIHYSYGVNSTEKGDLSSESTVSRIRTEHFPLTLESARPSHTSQYLCASSEAGDTGELFFGEGSRLTVL.

V gene TRBV6-4 combines with J gene TRBJ1-6, with 9 bases that match TRBD1. The CDR3 totals 15 residues. Germline V gene lookup returns CDR1 MRHNA and CDR2 SNTAGT. V dropped 6 bases and J dropped 6; count of bases not matched to a gene: 6. The CDR3 sequence: CASSGGQGGNSPLHF. CDR3 DNA: TGTGCCAGCAGCGGGGGACAGGGAGGTAATTCACCCCTCCACTTT.